The 12 T cell receptor beta chains reported below all come from one sample, sequenced in a study of metastatic and nonmetastatic thyroid tumors. With MiXCR, TCRdb called clones anew from the PCR reads. The profile shows some 20,000 clones, approximately 22% of them singletons. Prior to thyroid surgery, none of the patients had received any treatment. Sample: tumor tissue. These receptors were taken from a female donor with papillary thyroid cancer or a benign thyroid nodule (not recorded which). Some clones in this sample may be carry-over from other donors' samples.

This clone counts as medium-sized. This chain joins TRBV6-2 or TRBV6-3 and TRBJ2-7; D uncertain. Germline CDR1 reads MNHEY; CDR2 reads SVGEGT. The CDR3 sequence is 10 residues long. Between the trimmed V and J ends, which lost 8 bases and 3 bases, there was a span of 5 bases. CDR3 DNA: TGTGCCAGCGGGCGCTACGAGCAGTACTTC. This sequence encodes CASGRYEQYF.

The genes are TRBV2 and TRBJ2-3; no clear D. CDR3 length: 13 residues. Germline V gene sequence: CDR1 SNHLY, CDR2 FYNNEI. The V end lost 4 bases, the J end lost 2 bases, and 7 bases lay between the germline ends. The CDR3 is CASSGLHTDTQYF. The CDR3 DNA sequence: TGTGCCAGCAGTGGACTTCACACAGATACGCAGTATTTT.

This chain joins TRBV6-4 and TRBJ2-1, with 10 bases fitting TRBD1. The CDR3 covers 13 residues. V shed 6 bases, J shed 7 bases, and the junction held 3 bases outside the gene matches. Germline V CDR1 and CDR2: MRHNA, SNTAGT. The CDR3 region has the DNA TGTGCCAGCAGCTGGACAGGGGGAAATGAGCAGTTCTTC. It yields the protein CASSWTGGNEQFF.

This clone was observed a handful of times. The chain is built from TRBV12-3 or TRBV12-4 and TRBJ2-2; 7 nucleotides match TRBD2. The CDR3 is 13 amino acids. The trim removed 7 bases at V and 6 bases at J, leaving 5 bases unmatched. The CDR3 reads CASKELASGELFF. CDR3 DNA: TGTGCCAGCAAAGAACTAGCGTCCGGGGAGCTGTTTTTT.

The genes are TRBV5-1 and TRBJ2-2; no reliable D call. Trimming left V 0 bases short and J 6 bases short, with 15 bases between. From germline, CDR1 is SGHRS and CDR2 YFSETQ. The length of the CDR3 is 16 residues. CDR3 in amino acids: CASSLDSGPRPGELFF. CDR3 nucleotides: TGCGCCAGCAGCTTGGACTCGGGCCCTCGCCCCGGGGAGCTGTTTTTT.

This clone was seen many times. This CDR3 is CASSLPKHRGQETQYF. The CDR3 nucleotides are TGTGCCAGCAGTTTACCTAAACACCGGGGCCAAGAGACCCAGTACTTC. The chain carries TRBV28 and TRBJ2-5, with D maybe TRBD2 (5 bases). The CDR3 loop spans 16 amino acids. Germline loops: CDR1 MDHEN, CDR2 SYDVKM. The V end lost 2 bases, the J end lost 1 base, and 14 bases lay between the germline ends. Supplemented by reference TRBV28 and TRBJ2-5, the full variable domain reads DVKVTQSSRYLVKRTGEKVFLECVQDMDHENMFWYRQDPGLGLRLIYFSYDVKMKEKGDIPEGYSVSREKKERFSLILESASTNQTSMYLCASSLPKHRGQETQYFGPGTRLLVL.

This clone was detected only a few times. V usage is TRBV6-2 or TRBV6-3 and J usage is TRBJ2-7, with 11 bases that match TRBD2. V shed 6 bases, J shed 2 bases, and the junction held 9 bases outside the gene matches. The V gene's germline CDR1 is MNHEY and CDR2 SVGEGT. The CDR3 has 16 residues. The DNA for the CDR3 is TGTGCCAGCAGCCCCTCGACTAGCGGGACAACCTACGAGCAGTACTTC. Residues: CASSPSTSGTTYEQYF.

The rearrangement joins TRBV19 to TRBJ2-7; 8 nucleotides match TRBD1. The germline V gene encodes CDR1 LNHDA and CDR2 SQIVND (reference sequence). Germline trimming cut 5 bases from V and 4 bases from J; bases unmatched to any gene: 10. There are 15 residues in the CDR3. In DNA form, the CDR3 reads TGTGCCAGTAGTTCAGCCGGGACAGGAGGTTACGAGCAGTACTTC. It yields the protein CASSSAGTGGYEQYF. The full variable domain, its missing parts supplied by reference TRBV19 and TRBJ2-7, is DGGITQSPKYLFRKEGQNVTLSCEQNLNHDAMYWYRQDPGQGLRLIYYSQIVNDFQKGDIAEGYSVSREKKESFPLTVTSAQKNPTAFYLCASSSAGTGGYEQYFGPGTRLTVT.

This clone has at least ten counts. The rearrangement links TRBV20-1 to TRBJ2-3; the D gene could be TRBD1 or TRBD2 (6 bases each). Germline V gene data show CDR1 as DFQATT and CDR2 as SNEGSKA (reference sequence). There are 17 residues in the CDR3. V lost 0 bases to trimming and J lost 1 base, with 17 bases between them. CDR3 bases: TGCAGTGCTAGAGATTCGTGGGGGGCTCAGGGCACAGATACGCAGTATTTT. It codes for CSARDSWGAQGTDTQYF.

This clone has only a few counts. The gene calls are TRBV20-1 and TRBJ2-1; 14 bases line up with TRBD2. The germline V gene encodes CDR1 DFQATT and CDR2 SNEGSKA (reference sequence). V was clipped by 3 bases and J by 8 bases; unmatched bases: 6. This CDR3 region has 15 residues. The CDR3 sequence is CSARTGTSGSDEQFF. The CDR3 DNA reads as TGCAGTGCTAGGACCGGGACTAGCGGGAGCGATGAGCAGTTCTTC.

Judged by abundance, this clone is medium-sized (0.01 to 0.1%). Different DNA sequences within this sample yield the same CDR3. CDR3 coding DNA: TGCAGTGCTACCCTCGGGGTTGGGGACACTGAAGCTTTCTTT. As protein: CSATLGVGDTEAFF. The chain combines TRBV20-1 with TRBJ1-1; D is uncertain. The CDR3 is 14 residues long. Between the trimmed V and J ends, which lost 4 bases and 3 bases, there was a span of 15 bases. Germline loops: CDR1 DFQATT, CDR2 SNEGSKA (reference sequence).

This clone was detected only a few times. The J gene is TRBJ1-3, the V gene TRBV5-1; possibly TRBD1 for D (6 bases). V was cut by 4 bases and J by 8 bases, with 19 bases left in between. The V gene's germline CDR1 is SGHRS and CDR2 YFSETQ. This CDR3 has 15 residues. The CDR3 region is CASSPTITGSHTIYF. For the CDR3, the DNA is TGCGCCAGCAGCCCGACAATTACAGGGTCGCACACCATATATTTT.